Shown below are 20 T cell receptor beta chains from a single sample sequenced in a study of shared clonotypes between healthy human individuals. Terminally differentiated effector memory CD45RA+ cells were excluded from the naive CD8 cells, which were CD45RO-negative and positively selected for CCR7. Sequencing was performed with immunoSEQ multiplex PCR; in TCRdb, only in-frame clones are kept and a portion is missing. Found here are over 750,000 clones, roughly 96% of them singletons; the top ten hold roughly 0.23%. Sequenced sample: naive CD8+ T cells sorted from blood. Receptors were obtained from a young man in good health.

The chain recombines TRBV19 with TRBJ2-5, with no clear D. Germline CDR1 reads LNHDA; CDR2 reads SQIVND (reference sequence). The length of the CDR3 is 14 residues. V was cut by 3 bases and J by 5 bases, with 13 bases left in between. CDR3 loop: CASSILGMEETQYF. Written as DNA, the CDR3 is TGTGCCAGTAGTATCCTCGGTATGGAGGAGACCCAGTACTTC.

The chain employs TRBV15 and TRBJ2-5; D perhaps matches TRBD1 (6 bases). The germline V gene has CDR1 LNHNV and CDR2 YYDKDF (reference sequence). Trimming took 0 bases from V and 4 from J, leaving 21 bases between them. The CDR3 has 18 residues. CDR3 coding DNA: TGTGCCACCAGCAGAGATATAGGGGGACCCGGCGGTAGAGAGACCCAGTACTTC. It translates to CATSRDIGGPGGRETQYF.

The chain has TRBV27 and TRBJ2-7; D may match TRBD1 or TRBD2 (7 bases each). Germline V lookup: CDR1 MNHEY, CDR2 SMNVEV (reference sequence). Trimming took off 6 bases at V and 3 bases at J, with 15 bases between the two ends. The CDR3 consists of 14 residues. CDR3 residues: CASSPGGTIYEQYF. The CDR3 nucleotides read TGTGCCAGCAGCCCAGGGGGGACTATCTACGAGCAGTACTTC.

J is TRBJ1-2 and V is TRBV10-3; unclear D gene. The germline V and J ends were trimmed by 7 bases and 7 bases, with 16 bases remaining between them. The germline V gene has CDR1 ENHRY and CDR2 SYGVKD. CDR3 length: 13 amino acids. The CDR3 region is CAITDLTVGGYTF. The CDR3, as DNA: TGTGCCATCACGGACTTAACCGTCGGTGGCTACACCTTC.

CDR3 in amino acids: CASSLRAGVGNEQFF. DNA for the CDR3: TGTGCCAGCAGCTTGAGAGCGGGAGTGGGCAATGAGCAGTTCTTC. The rearrangement links TRBV5-8 to TRBJ2-1, with 8 bases that match TRBD2. This CDR3 is built from 15 residues. Germline V gene sequence: CDR1 SGHTS, CDR2 YDEGEE. Trimming took 1 base from V and 6 from J; bases not matched to a gene: 6.

This sequence joins TRBV29-1 and TRBJ1-3, with D unresolved. V lost 4 bases and J 3 bases, leaving 10 bases between the germline ends. Looked up from germline, CDR1 is SQVTM and CDR2 is ANQGSEA. The CDR3 loop spans 13 amino acids. The DNA for the CDR3 is TGCAGCGTTGCTGGAGGAGTTGGAAACACCATATATTTT. Translation: CSVAGGVGNTIYF.

This clone was picked up one time. The chain is built from TRBV19 and TRBJ2-7, with no clear D. The CDR3 consists of 15 residues. V was shortened by 3 bases and J by 8 bases, with 20 bases between the two germline ends. From germline, CDR1 is LNHDA and CDR2 SQIVND (reference sequence). This CDR3 is CASSISGGTLLQQYF. For the CDR3, the DNA is TGTGCCAGTAGTATCAGTGGCGGCACACTGCTGCAGCAGTACTTC.

The rearrangement links TRBV7-6 to TRBJ2-3; 11 positions match TRBD2. The junction had 6 bases not matched to a gene; V was cut back by 10 bases and J by 3 bases. The CDR3 covers 14 residues. CDR1 is SGHVS and CDR2 is FNYEAQ in the germline V gene. The CDR3 reads CAISPSGGTDTQYF. The CDR3 bases are TGTGCCATTAGTCCTAGCGGGGGGACAGATACGCAGTATTTT.

CDR3 sequence (DNA): TGTGCCAGCAGTAGTACAGGGTTGGGGAACAATCAGCCCCAGCATTTT. This translates into CASSSTGLGNNQPQHF. The V and J genes are TRBV27 and TRBJ1-5, with D perhaps TRBD1 (6 bases). Trimming took 5 bases from V and 3 from J, leaving 17 bases between them. CDR3 length: 16 amino acids. Germline CDR1 MNHEY, CDR2 SMNVEV (reference sequence).

V gene TRBV4-3 combines with J gene TRBJ2-1; TRBD1 matches 7 bases. Germline V gene data show CDR1 as LGHNA and CDR2 as YSLEER. V lost 4 bases to trimming and J lost 7 bases; unmatched junction nucleotides: 10. CDR3 length: 15 amino acids. The CDR3 here is CASSRRQGFINEQFF. The CDR3 region has the DNA TGCGCCAGCAGCCGACGACAGGGTTTCATTAATGAGCAGTTCTTC.

The chain has TRBV28 and TRBJ1-1, with D unresolved. The germline V and J ends were trimmed by 5 bases and 4 bases, with 23 bases remaining between them. Germline V gene lookup returns CDR1 MDHEN and CDR2 SYDVKM. This CDR3 has 17 residues. CDR3 nucleotide sequence: TGTGCCAGCAGTACCTCGGTTAACCTTCCCCGATTCACTGAAGCTTTCTTT. Translating gives CASSTSVNLPRFTEAFF.

V gene TRBV11-2 combines with J gene TRBJ2-3, with 9 bases lining up with TRBD2. The CDR3 has 17 amino acids. Germline V CDR1 and CDR2: SGHAT, FQNNGV. Trimming cost V 0 bases and J 7 bases; bases outside gene matches: 11. The CDR3: CASSLDRASGALYTQYF. The CDR3, as DNA: TGTGCCAGCAGCTTAGATAGGGCTAGCGGGGCCCTTTATACGCAGTATTTT. Filled out from reference TRBV11-2 and TRBJ2-3, the complete variable domain reads EAGVAQSPRYKIIEKRQSVAFWCNPISGHATLYWYQQILGQGPKLLIQFQNNGVVDDSQLPKDRFSAERLKGVDSTLKIQPAKLEDSAVYLCASSLDRASGALYTQYFGPGTRLTVL.

This clone has only one observation. This chain connects TRBV29-1 to TRBJ2-5; the D is unclear. Germline loops: CDR1 SQVTM, CDR2 ANQGSEA. CDR3 size: 15 residues. The CDR3 reads CSVGSVLKYQETQYF. The DNA of the CDR3 is TGCAGTGTGGGATCGGTTCTTAAGTACCAAGAGACCCAGTACTTC.

This chain uses TRBV27 with TRBJ2-3; 8 nucleotides align to TRBD1. Germline CDR1 is MNHEY and CDR2 is SMNVEV (reference sequence). The CDR3 sequence is 16 residues long. The V gene end was trimmed by 0 bases and the J gene end by 4 bases; junction bases not matched to a gene: 6. CDR3 sequence reads: CASSLSWTGTSDTQYF. CDR3 bases: TGTGCCAGCAGTTTATCCTGGACAGGGACGTCAGATACGCAGTATTTT.

DNA of the CDR3: TGCGCCAGCAGCCAGATACTAGCGAGGCAGTATTTT. Protein sequence: CASSQILARQYF. This rearrangement joins TRBV4-1 to TRBJ2-3; TRBD2 matches at 7 bases. Germline V gives CDR1 MGHRA, CDR2 YSYEKL. The CDR3 extends over 12 amino acids. Losses at the gene ends were 3 bases for V and 11 bases for J; bases not matched to a gene: 5.

Comments on this clone: This sample also contains other DNA sequences that code for the same CDR3. For the CDR3, the DNA is TGTGCCAGCAGCTTAGCCGCCAGTGGGAACACTGAAGCTTTCTTT. Amino acid sequence: CASSLAASGNTEAFF. The rearrangement joins TRBV11-2 to TRBJ1-1; no clear D gene. Germline CDR1 reads SGHAT; CDR2 reads FQNNGV. The CDR3 totals 15 residues. Trimming removed 1 base from V and 1 base from J, with 10 bases in between.

CDR3 region: CAISDSGQGIDEQFF. As DNA, the CDR3 is TGTGCCATCAGTGACAGCGGACAGGGTATCGATGAGCAGTTCTTC. This chain links TRBV10-3 with TRBJ2-1, with TRBD1 identical over 8 bases. Germline V CDR1 and CDR2: ENHRY, SYGVKD. The CDR3 has 15 amino acids. Trimming removed 3 bases from V and 8 bases from J; junction bases left unmatched: 9.

The rearrangement joins TRBV28 to TRBJ2-5; a weak D match, TRBD1 (5 bases). Looked up from germline, CDR1 is MDHEN and CDR2 is SYDVKM. This CDR3 has 14 amino acids. The germline V and J ends were trimmed by 7 bases and 2 bases, with 14 bases remaining between them. The CDR3 loop reads CASTVGAGQETQYF. The CDR3 DNA is TGTGCCAGCACCGTAGGGGCAGGGCAAGAGACCCAGTACTTC.

J is TRBJ2-6 and V is TRBV28; weak D call: TRBD1 (6 bases). The ends were cut back, 5 bases at V and 6 bases at J, with 17 bases in the middle. The CDR3 length is 16 residues. CDR1 and CDR2 from the germline V gene are MDHEN and SYDVKM. The CDR3 nucleotides are TGTGCCAGCAGTCTCGACAGGCCCGAAGAGGCCAACGTCCTGACTTTC. This sequence encodes CASSLDRPEEANVLTF.

V is TRBV29-1 and J is TRBJ2-1; 14 bases fit TRBD2. J was trimmed by 6 bases and V by 6 bases; bases with no gene match: 4. The CDR3 is 14 amino acids. Germline V gene lookup returns CDR1 SQVTM and CDR2 ANQGSEA. CDR3 DNA sequence: TGCAGCGTCTTCGGGACTAGCGGGAGCAATGAGCAGTTCTTC. Translated, it gives CSVFGTSGSNEQFF.